The sequence of this T cell receptor beta chain was determined in a study of T cell repertoires in cytomegalovirus infection. General observations from the study: CMV carriers with the relevant HLA were identified by cumulative public TCR beta family frequency.

V lost 5 bases and J lost 7, with 12 bases in between. The V gene's germline CDR1 is SGHTA and CDR2 FQGTGA. This CDR3 comprises 13 residues. This clonotype was detected ten times or more. What it binds is not known. TCRdb processed the reads anew with MiXCR; each CDR3 protein has one entry. The table lists fewer than 550,000 distinct CDR3 sequences, roughly 12% of them singletons. The rearrangement links TRBV7-3 to TRBJ2-1, with D possibly matching TRBD2 (5 bases). The TCR was taken from a human donor in good health (CMV status not recorded). Some clones in this sample may be carry-over from other donors' samples. The source material was PBMCs. The CDR3 coding sequence is TGTGCCAGCAGCCCCTCGGGGATTAATGAGCAGTTCTTC. It encodes CASSPSGINEQFF. The entire variable domain, with the rest obtained from reference TRBV7-3 and TRBJ2-1, is as follows: GAGVSQTPSNKVTEKGKYVELRCDPISGHTALYWYRQSLGQGPEFLIYFQGTGAADDSGLPNDRFFAVRPEGSVSTLKIQRTERGDSAVYLCASSPSGINEQFFGPGTRLTVL.